The next 21 T cell receptor beta chains were all read from a single sample in a study of T cells in Graves' hyperthyroidism and ophthalmopathy (dated by TCRdb to about 2019). Receptor amplification or capture employed multiplex PCR. The listed sequencing device is Illumina HiSeq 2000. Amplification of TCR beta CDR3 regions was carried out from RNA transcripts. The TCR CDR3 was subjected to a first round of RT-PCR using the HTBI primer set and the Qiagen OneStep RT-PCR kit. TCRdb's own reprocessing of the public reads used fastp at Q25 and MiXCR and kept productive beta chains. Records with the same CDR3 protein are collapsed into one entry carrying the most frequent genes and DNA. For this sample there are 500,000 to 750,000 distinct CDR3 sequences; 15% to 19% appear just once. Around 7.3% of the sample lies in the top ten. Specimen: blood. The receptor source for this set is a woman under 40 with Graves' hyperthyroidism.

The chain is built from TRBV4-2 and TRBJ2-3; perhaps TRBD1 as D (5 bases). V was trimmed by 4 bases and J by 1 base, leaving 12 bases between them. Germline CDR1 reads LGHNA; CDR2 reads YNFKEQ. CDR3 length: 15 residues. The chain's CDR3 is CASSPLRQRTDTQYF. CDR3 nucleotides: TGTGCCAGCAGCCCCCTTAGACAGCGCACAGATACGCAGTATTTT.

This clonotype was counted ten times or more. The chain combines TRBV5-8 with TRBJ2-1; TRBD1 agrees at 10 bases. CDR1 SGHTS and CDR2 YDEGEE come from the germline V gene. CDR3 size: 15 residues. The J segment lost 8 bases and the V segment lost 5 bases, leaving 10 bases of the junction unmatched. The CDR3 DNA reads as TGTGCCAGCAGTAACCGGGACAGGGGTTTCGATGAGCAGTTCTTC. It specifies CASSNRDRGFDEQFF.

This clonotype was observed at least ten times. The J gene is TRBJ2-3, the V gene TRBV11-2; 13 bases are shared with TRBD2. Germline values: CDR1 SGHAT, CDR2 FQNNGV. V trimming: 1 base; J trimming: 4 bases; junction bases outside the gene matches: 11. The length of the CDR3 is 19 residues. The CDR3 protein is CASSLGRGLAGRFADTQYF. DNA of the CDR3: TGTGCCAGCAGCTTAGGCCGGGGACTAGCGGGGAGGTTCGCAGATACGCAGTATTTT.

This clonotype turned up a few times. CDR3 sequence: CACPPHRRGASEKLFF. The CDR3, as DNA: TGTGCCTGTCCCCCTCATCGGCGGGGGGCGAGTGAAAAACTGTTTTTT. The chain joins TRBV30 to TRBJ1-4; D may be TRBD1 (6 bases). The CDR3 runs to 16 residues. CDR1 and CDR2 (germline): GTSNPN, SVGIG (reference sequence). The V gene lost 6 bases and the J gene lost 7 bases, with 24 bases spanning the gap.

The chain couples TRBV27 to TRBJ2-1; 9 bases match TRBD2. The CDR3 has 17 residues. The V gene end was trimmed by 5 bases and the J gene end by 6 bases; junction bases not matched to a gene: 14. Germline V CDR1 and CDR2: MNHEY, SMNVEV (reference sequence). The CDR3 nucleotides read TGTGCCAGCAGTATGTCCTCTAGCGGGACGCTCCCCAATGAGCAGTTCTTC. Translating it yields CASSMSSSGTLPNEQFF.

The chain has TRBV27 and TRBJ2-3, with D tentatively TRBD2 (5 bases). Trimming cost V 8 bases and J 0 bases, with 18 bases left between them. Germline-derived CDR1 and CDR2 are MNHEY and SMNVEV (reference sequence). The CDR3 loop spans 16 amino acids. The CDR3 loop is CASGLLYDTSTDTQYF. In DNA, the CDR3 is TGTGCCAGCGGACTCCTATACGACACTAGCACAGATACGCAGTATTTT.

J is TRBJ2-6 and V is TRBV9; the match to TRBD1 covers 11 bases. In germline, CDR1 is SGDLS, CDR2 YYNGEE. This CDR3 comprises 22 residues. Trimming took 3 bases from V and 1 from J; bases not matched to a gene: 18. The CDR3 loop is CASSATHPEAGQGASGANVLTF. The DNA for the CDR3 is TGTGCCAGCAGCGCCACCCACCCTGAGGCCGGACAGGGGGCGTCTGGGGCCAACGTCCTGACTTTC.

This rearrangement joins TRBV30 to TRBJ2-7; the D gene is possibly TRBD1 (6 bases). V was clipped by 1 base and J by 7 bases, with 17 bases between them. Per germline, CDR1 GTSNPN and CDR2 SVGIG (reference sequence). This CDR3 contains 14 residues. Written as DNA, the CDR3 is TGTGCCTGGAGTGATGGGGGCGGGCTGATGGAGCAGTACTTC. This sequence encodes CAWSDGGGLMEQYF.

In DNA form, the CDR3 reads TGCGCCAGCACCCCGACAGGGCAGAACACTGAAGCTTTCTTT. Protein product: CASTPTGQNTEAFF. This sequence joins TRBV5-1 and TRBJ1-1; 7 bases are a match to TRBD1. The CDR3 runs 14 residues. Germline V gene sequence: CDR1 SGHRS, CDR2 YFSETQ. With 6 bases clipped from V and 1 base from J, the junction kept 6 bases outside the gene matches.

J is TRBJ1-2 and V is TRBV10-3; 8 bases fit TRBD1. This CDR3 contains 15 residues. Germline trimming cut 3 bases from V and 1 base from J; bases unmatched to any gene: 4. Germline V gene sequence: CDR1 ENHRY, CDR2 SYGVKD. Written as DNA, the CDR3 is TGTGCCATCAGTGAAGGACAGGGACTTAACTATGGCTACACCTTC. Protein: CAISEGQGLNYGYTF.

In this sample, this clonotype turned up a few times. This chain joins TRBV6-1 and TRBJ1-5; D is possibly TRBD1 (5 bases). This CDR3 region has 12 residues. The V gene's germline CDR1 is MNHNS and CDR2 SASEGT. V dropped 10 bases and J dropped 6 bases, with 13 bases sitting between them. CDR3 DNA sequence: TGTGCCACGGGTGGGGGTTCTCAGCCCCAGCATTTT. It yields the protein CATGGGSQPQHF.

This clonotype was picked up many times. The chain links TRBV20-1 to TRBJ1-5; D remains unclear. This CDR3 has 17 amino acids. The V gene lost 3 bases and the J gene lost 2 bases, with 20 bases spanning the gap. The germline V gene encodes CDR1 DFQATT and CDR2 SNEGSKA (reference sequence). The CDR3 reads CSASKGQLFGGNQPQHF. The DNA for the CDR3 is TGCAGTGCTAGTAAGGGCCAACTGTTCGGTGGCAATCAGCCCCAGCATTTT.

This clonotype was detected ten times or more. V and J are TRBV28 and TRBJ1-2, with a possible D match to TRBD1 (6 bases). Deletions cut 6 bases from V and 4 bases from J, with 15 bases between. Germline assignment: CDR1 MDHEN and CDR2 SYDVKM. This CDR3 spans 14 amino acids. The CDR3 region is CASSSEMTGYGYTF. The CDR3 DNA sequence: TGTGCCAGCAGCTCGGAAATGACAGGCTATGGCTACACCTTC.

This clonotype was seen many times. V is TRBV10-3 and J is TRBJ2-1, with TRBD2 matching over 7 bases. Germline lookup yields CDR1 ENHRY and CDR2 SYGVKD. This CDR3 spans 14 amino acids. V gave up 8 bases and J gave up 5 bases; unmatched junction bases: 9. Written as DNA, the CDR3 is TGTGCCATCGGGGGGAGCGGGACTCACAATGAGCAGTTCTTC. Translating it yields CAIGGSGTHNEQFF.

This clonotype was found many times. The gene calls are TRBV28 and TRBJ2-7; 9 positions agree with TRBD2. The CDR3 length is 15 residues. Trimming at V came to 5 bases and at J to 1 base, leaving 6 bases not matched to a gene. CDR1 is MDHEN, CDR2 SYDVKM, per germline. The CDR3 nucleotides are TGTGCCAGCAGTGTTGCGAGCGGGAGGTCCTACGAGCAGTACTTC. This gives the protein CASSVASGRSYEQYF. Combining the CDR3 with reference TRBV28 and TRBJ2-7 gives the whole variable domain DVKVTQSSRYLVKRTGEKVFLECVQDMDHENMFWYRQDPGLGLRLIYFSYDVKMKEKGDIPEGYSVSREKKERFSLILESASTNQTSMYLCASSVASGRSYEQYFGPGTRLTVT.

A few counts support this clonotype. The rearrangement uses TRBV6-2 or TRBV6-3 and TRBJ2-1; 12 bases line up with TRBD1. The CDR3 is 16 amino acids. The germline CDR1 and CDR2 sequences are MNHEY and SVGEGT. J gave up 7 bases and V 6 bases, and 10 bases lay outside the gene matches. CDR3 in amino acids: CASSKGTGGPGNEQFF. The CDR3 region has the DNA TGTGCCAGCAGCAAGGGGACAGGGGGCCCCGGGAATGAGCAGTTCTTC.

This clonotype showed up many times. For the CDR3, the DNA is TGTGCCAGCCAAGAGACCCAGTACTTC. Its translation is CASQETQYF. This chain uses TRBV18 with TRBJ2-5; D remains unclear. CDR1 and CDR2 (germline): KGHSH, LQKENI. V was trimmed by 8 bases and J by 2 bases, leaving 0 bases between them. The CDR3 is 9 amino acids.

V gene TRBV6-5 combines with J gene TRBJ2-2; TRBD2 aligns across 9 bases. This CDR3 comprises 15 residues. Trimming cost V 0 bases and J 6 bases; bases outside gene matches: 2. Germline V gene data show CDR1 as MNHEY and CDR2 as SVGAGI. Here the CDR3 reads CASSYSAGGSGELFF. CDR3 nucleotide sequence: TGTGCCAGCAGTTACTCGGCGGGAGGGTCCGGGGAGCTGTTTTTT.

This clonotype has at least ten counts. This chain links TRBV11-2 with TRBJ2-1, with 14 bases lining up with TRBD2. CDR3 length: 17 amino acids. CDR1 SGHAT and CDR2 FQNNGV come from the germline V gene. V lost 5 bases, J lost 0 bases, and 3 bases stayed unmatched. DNA for the CDR3: TGTGCCAGCAGCCGGGGACTAGCGGGAGACTCCTACAATGAGCAGTTCTTC. Amino acids: CASSRGLAGDSYNEQFF.

This clonotype was observed a handful of times. CDR3 protein: CASTSFEGGQQFF. CDR3 in DNA: TGTGCCAGCACCTCCTTTGAGGGCGGGCAGCAGTTCTTC. The V and J genes are TRBV6-2 or TRBV6-3 and TRBJ2-1; a weak D match, TRBD2 (5 bases). V lost 7 bases, J lost 11 bases, and 18 bases lay in between. The CDR3 runs to 13 residues. Per germline, CDR1 MNHEY and CDR2 SVGEGT.

This clonotype was seen many times. This sequence joins TRBV11-2 and TRBJ2-5, with a possible D match to TRBD2 (5 bases). The CDR3 extends over 16 amino acids. V was pared by 4 bases and J by 5 bases, with 20 bases between. Germline CDR1 reads SGHAT; CDR2 reads FQNNGV. This chain's CDR3 is CASSSGLHGMGETQYF. In nucleotides, the CDR3 is TGTGCCAGCAGCTCAGGCCTCCACGGGATGGGGGAGACCCAGTACTTC.